This T cell receptor (beta chain) was documented in a study of regulatory T cells in long-lasting Graves disease. Findings and caveats of the study: Thyroid tissue was not studied; only peripheral blood was.

The authors built TCR beta libraries using iRepertoire HTBI primers and Arm-PCR of CDR3 regions. TCRdb reprocessed the multiplex PCR reads via MiXCR and lists one record per CDR3 protein. The repertoire consists of about 240,000 distinct CDR3 sequences, with around 20% occurring once and the leading ten covering over 11%. Time point: newly diagnosed GD, antithyroid drugs for less than 3 months. From RNA extracted from PBMCs, the TCR library was made. On this clonotype: What it recognizes is unknown.

This material consisted of peripheral blood mononuclear cells (PBMCs), taken at new diagnosis, from a patient treated with antithyroid drugs. The clonotype was recovered from a female donor with Graves disease.

The CDR3 sequence is CASSQDPGTGANVLTF. The CDR3 DNA reads TGCGCCAGCAGCCAAGACCCCGGGACAGGGGCCAACGTCCTGACTTTC. The chain combines TRBV4-1 with TRBJ2-6, with D perhaps matching TRBD1 (6 bases). V gave up 0 bases and J gave up 4 bases, with 10 bases separating them. Looked up from germline, CDR1 is MGHRA and CDR2 is YSYEKL. The CDR3 length is 16 residues.